Following are 17 T cell receptor beta chains from one sample sequenced in a study of regulatory T cells in long-lasting Graves disease. Both iRepertoire HTBI primers and Arm-PCR of CDR3 regions were used to build the TCR beta libraries. Via MiXCR, TCRdb re-called the multiplex PCR reads, giving one row per CDR3 protein. The table shows a few hundred thousand distinct CDR3 sequences, with approximately 20% occurring only once. Time point described: newly diagnosed GD, antithyroid drugs for less than 3 months. PBMCs provided the RNA from which the TCR library was made. The same data also went into a second study, on T cells in Graves' hyperthyroidism and ophthalmopathy.

The sample consisted of peripheral blood mononuclear cells (PBMCs), taken at new diagnosis, from a patient treated with antithyroid drugs. All receptors derive from a woman aged 25 to 39 with Graves disease.

At least ten counts were recorded for this clonotype. This rearrangement joins TRBV4-1 to TRBJ1-1; D remains unclear. Germline-derived CDR1 and CDR2 are MGHRA and YSYEKL. Trimming cost V 1 base and J 7 bases, with 7 bases left between them. The CDR3 extends over 12 amino acids. The CDR3 protein is CASSQGESEAFF. The CDR3 DNA follows: TGCGCCAGCAGCCAAGGGGAGAGTGAAGCTTTCTTT.

A word on this clonotype: A read error is possible here, since a much larger clone lies one base away. V and J are TRBV11-3 and TRBJ2-1, with 13 positions matching TRBD2. Per the germline V gene, CDR1 is SGHNT and CDR2 is YENEEA. The CDR3 extends over 15 amino acids. The chain's CDR3 is CASSSGLAGEDEQLF. The CDR3 region has the DNA TGTGCCAGCAGTTCCGGACTAGCGGGAGAAGATGAGCAGCTCTTC.

About this clonotype: This may stem from a read error, because a much larger clone lies one nucleotide away. The chain has TRBV20-1 and TRBJ1-2; D unresolved. Germline-derived CDR1 and CDR2 are DFQATT and SNEGSKA (reference sequence). The CDR3 sequence is 11 residues long. The CDR3 loop is CSTRVSEGYTF. Here the CDR3 DNA reads TGCAGTACTAGAGTGTCGGAGGGCTACACCTTC.

In this sample, this clonotype turned up many times. This chain connects TRBV11-2 to TRBJ2-1; maybe TRBD2 (6 bases). The V end lost 8 bases, the J end lost 13 bases, and 15 bases lay between the germline ends. Germline V gene lookup returns CDR1 SGHAT and CDR2 FQNNGV. The CDR3 has 11 amino acids. CDR3 DNA sequence: TGTGCCAGCCTGGGGGGAAGGGCACAGTTCTTC. It translates to CASLGGRAQFF.

The chain has TRBV6-2 or TRBV6-3 and TRBJ2-5; possible D gene TRBD2, 6 bases. The CDR3 has 13 amino acids. Germline loops: CDR1 MNHEY, CDR2 SVGEGT. V was clipped by 3 bases and J by 5 bases, with 10 bases between them. Written as DNA, the CDR3 is TGTGCCAGCAGTTATCGGGGGAGGGAGACCCAGTACTTC. This translates into CASSYRGRETQYF.

This clonotype has a handful of counts. A read error may account for a junction end that differs from germline. The gene calls are TRBV5-1 and TRBJ1-1; the D is unclear. Germline V CDR1 and CDR2: SGHRS, YFSETQ. CDR3 length equals 17 residues. CDR3 DNA sequence: TGCACCAGCAGCTCGTCCCAGGCCGGGATCGTGAACACTGAAGCTCTCTTT. Translating it yields CTSSSSQAGIVNTEALF.

This clonotype has ten or more counts. This rearrangement joins TRBV7-2 to TRBJ1-3; maybe TRBD1 (5 bases). Germline loops: CDR1 SGHTA, CDR2 FQGNSA. V was cut by 5 bases and J by 0 bases, with 14 bases left in between. The CDR3 spans 16 residues. CDR3 in amino acids: CASSPGTSSSGNTIYF. DNA for the CDR3: TGTGCCAGCAGCCCTGGGACCAGTAGCTCTGGAAACACCATATATTTT.

In the case of this clonotype: A much larger clone is a single base away; this may be a read error. The chain combines TRBV7-9 with TRBJ1-5; perhaps TRBD1 as D (6 bases). The germline CDR1 and CDR2 sequences are SEHNR and FQNEAQ (reference sequence). CDR3 length: 15 residues. With 1 base removed from V and 8 bases from J, the gap between germline ends came to 15 bases. CDR3 in DNA: TGTGCCAGCAGCTTAGGGAGGGGGACCGCCGAGCCCCAGCATTTT. Translating gives CASSLGRGTAEPQHF.

This clonotype was found many times. The chain employs TRBV27 and TRBJ1-4, with D perhaps matching TRBD1 (5 bases). Per germline, CDR1 MNHEY and CDR2 SMNVEV (reference sequence). The CDR3 is made up of 16 amino acids. V was pared by 2 bases and J by 1 base, with 11 bases between. CDR3 DNA: TGTGCCAGCAGTTTAGGGACGCAGTTAACTAATGAAAAACTGTTTTTT. Translated, it gives CASSLGTQLTNEKLFF.

This clonotype was picked up many times. V usage is TRBV10-3 and J usage is TRBJ2-7; the D is unclear. V was trimmed by 0 bases and J by 2 bases, leaving 8 bases between them. The CDR3 contains 14 residues. Germline V gene sequence: CDR1 ENHRY, CDR2 SYGVKD. CDR3 loop: CAISESLTAYEQYF. The DNA for the CDR3 is TGTGCCATCAGTGAGTCGTTAACAGCCTACGAGCAGTACTTC.

Written as DNA, the CDR3 is TGTGCCAGCAGCCCTTCTGCGGGGAGCTCTGGAAACACCATATATTTT. The encoded protein is CASSPSAGSSGNTIYF. The chain is built from TRBV6-8 and TRBJ1-3; D remains ambiguous. This CDR3 region has 16 residues. Trimming left V 6 bases short and J 0 bases short, with 15 bases between. CDR1 and CDR2 from the germline V gene are MNHGY and SAAAGT.

This clonotype has only a few counts. The chain couples TRBV9 to TRBJ1-1; a weak D match, TRBD1 (5 bases). Germline V gene sequence: CDR1 SGDLS, CDR2 YYNGEE. V gave up 0 bases and J gave up 6 bases, with 12 bases separating them. The CDR3 runs 14 residues. Written as DNA, the CDR3 is TGTGCCAGCAGCGTAGAGAGTCAGGGTGCTGAAGCTTTCTTT. Protein: CASSVESQGAEAFF.

This clonotype was detected ten times or more. The rearrangement joins TRBV6-2 or TRBV6-3 to TRBJ2-6; 10 nucleotides line up with TRBD1. V was clipped by 2 bases and J by 0 bases; unmatched bases: 16. This CDR3 is 22 amino acids long. The V gene's germline CDR1 is MNHEY and CDR2 SVGEGT. CDR3 DNA sequence: TGTGCCAGCAGTTACGTCGGCTGGGACAGGGGTGGGTCGAGCTCTGGGGCCAACGTCCTGACTTTC. Translated, it gives CASSYVGWDRGGSSSGANVLTF.

This clonotype was counted ten times or more. Here the CDR3 reads CASSPSYFNTGELFF. The CDR3 nucleotides read TGTGCCAGCAGCCCGTCCTACTTTAACACCGGGGAGCTGTTTTTT. The J gene is TRBJ2-2, the V gene TRBV12-3 or TRBV12-4; D call uncertain. This CDR3 is built from 15 residues. The germline V and J ends were trimmed by 6 bases and 2 bases, with 13 bases remaining between them.

Many counts were recorded for this clonotype. The rearrangement uses TRBV5-6 and TRBJ1-1; 8 bases line up with TRBD1. The germline V gene encodes CDR1 SGHDT and CDR2 YYEEEE. Unmatched junction bases numbered 7, after V lost 0 bases and J lost 3 bases. This CDR3 region has 16 residues. The CDR3 spells CASSLDRGKFDTEAFF. The CDR3 coding sequence is TGTGCCAGCAGCTTGGACAGGGGGAAATTTGACACTGAAGCTTTCTTT. The full variable domain, rest sourced from reference TRBV5-6 and TRBJ1-1, is DAGVTQSPTHLIKTRGQQVTLRCSPKSGHDTVSWYQQALGQGPQFIFQYYEEEERQRGNFPDRFSGHQFPNYSSELNVNALLLGDSALYLCASSLDRGKFDTEAFFGQGTRLTVV.

Many counts were recorded for this clonotype. This chain connects TRBV6-2 or TRBV6-3 to TRBJ2-7; TRBD1 matches 8 bases. Germline-derived CDR1 and CDR2 are MNHEY and SVGEGT. V gave up 7 bases and J gave up 3 bases; unmatched junction bases: 5. CDR3 length equals 13 residues. CDR3 amino acids: CASKGQELYEQYF. As DNA, the CDR3 is TGTGCCAGCAAGGGACAGGAACTCTACGAGCAGTACTTC.

This clonotype has just a few counts. The DNA of the CDR3 is TGTGCCAGCTCACCAACGGCGGGGGATCAGCCCCAGCATTTT. This encodes CASSPTAGDQPQHF. The chain joins TRBV18 to TRBJ1-5, with D possibly matching TRBD1 (5 bases). V shed 2 bases and J shed 5 bases, with 10 bases lying between them. CDR1 is KGHSH and CDR2 is LQKENI in the germline V gene. The CDR3 has 14 residues.